Listed here are 19 T cell receptor beta chains from one sample, sequenced in a study of T cell changes during pregnancy in multiple sclerosis. This table comes from immunoSEQ multiplex PCR, and its TCRdb copy is limited to in-frame clones, with some not included. The sample has roughly 44,000 clones, more than 75% seen once. The source was CD8+ T cells from peripheral blood mononuclear cells, collected after pregnancy. The receptor set was obtained from a female donor in good health, enrolled as a control in a pregnancy study.

Sample share makes this clone medium-sized. V usage is TRBV19 and J usage is TRBJ1-2, with D possibly matching TRBD1 (5 bases). The ends were cut back, 3 bases at V and 6 bases at J, with 20 bases in the middle. Per the germline V gene, CDR1 is LNHDA and CDR2 is SQIVND (reference sequence). This CDR3 has 16 amino acids. The CDR3 reads CASSMAGVQVVDGYTF. The CDR3 nucleotides read TGTGCCAGTAGTATGGCGGGGGTACAGGTTGTGGATGGCTACACCTTC. The whole variable domain, remainder taken from reference TRBV19 and TRBJ1-2, is DGGITQSPKYLFRKEGQNVTLSCEQNLNHDAMYWYRQDPGQGLRLIYYSQIVNDFQKGDIAEGYSVSREKKESFPLTVTSAQKNPTAFYLCASSMAGVQVVDGYTFGSGTRLTVV.

The table lists this clone with a count of one. This sequence joins TRBV6-1 and TRBJ1-2; D gene unclear. The V end was cut by 3 bases, the J end by 5 bases, with 10 bases between. Germline values: CDR1 MNHNS, CDR2 SASEGT. The CDR3 is made up of 13 amino acids. The CDR3 reads CASSEWSPYGYTF. The CDR3 DNA is TGTGCCAGCAGTGAGTGGAGCCCTTATGGCTACACCTTC.

The V call is TRBV28, the J call TRBJ2-1; D might be TRBD1 (6 bases). The V gene's germline CDR1 is MDHEN and CDR2 SYDVKM. V was trimmed by 7 bases and J by 11 bases, leaving 18 bases between them. This CDR3 has 13 residues. CDR3 protein: CASTQWGQPKQFF. CDR3 coding DNA: TGTGCCAGCACCCAATGGGGGCAACCCAAGCAGTTCTTC.

The chain uses TRBV14 and TRBJ1-5, with D unresolved. The CDR3 is made up of 12 amino acids. V gave up 1 base and J gave up 6 bases, with 4 bases separating them. Germline V gene data show CDR1 as SGHDN and CDR2 as FVKESK. The CDR3 sequence: CASSQGAQPQHF. The CDR3 bases are TGTGCCAGCAGCCAAGGGGCTCAGCCCCAGCATTTT.

In regard to this clone: The sample has other DNA sequences that encode this CDR3 too. This chain links TRBV7-6 with TRBJ1-2, with D tentatively TRBD1 (6 bases). Per germline, CDR1 SGHVS and CDR2 FNYEAQ. Trimming stripped 5 bases from V and 2 bases from J, with 15 bases between. CDR3 size: 15 residues. CDR3 loop: CASSPTGGRNYGYTF. In nucleotides, the CDR3 is TGTGCCAGCAGCCCGACAGGTGGTAGGAACTATGGCTACACCTTC.

This clone was seen only once. The J gene is TRBJ1-1, the V gene TRBV7-9; a possible D gene is TRBD1 (5 bases). V was cut by 5 bases and J by 1 base, with 14 bases left in between. CDR3 size: 15 residues. Germline loops: CDR1 SEHNR, CDR2 FQNEAQ (reference sequence). The CDR3 bases are TGTGCCAGCAGCACCAGGGATGTCCGGAACACTGAAGCTTTCTTT. This gives the protein CASSTRDVRNTEAFF. Supplemented by reference TRBV7-9 and TRBJ1-1, the full variable domain reads DTGVSQNPRHKITKRGQNVTFRCDPISEHNRLYWYRQTLGQGPEFLTYFQNEAQLEKSRLLSDRFSAERPKGSFSTLEIQRTEQGDSAMYLCASSTRDVRNTEAFFGQGTRLTVV.

The J gene is TRBJ2-1, the V gene TRBV2; tentatively, D is TRBD1 (6 bases). Germline loops: CDR1 SNHLY, CDR2 FYNNEI. The CDR3 is 16 residues long. Trimming left V 3 bases short and J 3 bases short, with 15 bases between. The CDR3 DNA reads as TGTGCCAGCAGTGACTACCCCGGGACACTCTACAATGAGCAGTTCTTC. Translating gives CASSDYPGTLYNEQFF.

This clone was observed a handful of times. CDR3 loop: CASNTVAQGLNTGELFF. The CDR3 DNA reads TGTGCCAGCAACACCGTGGCCCAGGGCCTAAACACCGGGGAGCTGTTTTTT. The chain carries TRBV7-9 and TRBJ2-2; D is perhaps TRBD1 (5 bases). Germline-derived CDR1 and CDR2 are SEHNR and FQNEAQ (reference sequence). The V end was cut by 7 bases, the J end by 2 bases, with 20 bases between. The CDR3 consists of 17 residues.

The chain is built from TRBV27 and TRBJ2-3; 7 bases fit TRBD2. This CDR3 is built from 14 residues. Trimming removed 3 bases from V and 1 base from J; junction bases left unmatched: 1. Per germline, CDR1 MNHEY and CDR2 SMNVEV (reference sequence). DNA of the CDR3: TGTGCCAGCAGTTTTGCGGGGGGCACAGATACGCAGTATTTT. Translation: CASSFAGGTDTQYF.

V usage is TRBV6-5 and J usage is TRBJ2-5, with D tentatively TRBD2 (7 bases). The CDR3 spans 14 residues. The germline V and J ends were trimmed by 5 bases and 4 bases, with 14 bases remaining between them. Germline CDR1 and CDR2: MNHEY and SVGAGI. CDR3 residues: CASSLTGGGETQYF. The DNA for the CDR3 is TGTGCCAGCAGTCTAACGGGGGGCGGAGAGACCCAGTACTTC.

The chain has TRBV27 and TRBJ2-5; D is unclear. The last part of the DNA fits TRBJ2-7 better; the J call may be wrong. CDR3 length: 15 amino acids. Germline values: CDR1 MNHEY, CDR2 SMNVEV (reference sequence). The CDR3 is CASSLRGPSSYEQYF. The CDR3 nucleotides read TGTGCCAGCAGTTTGAGAGGTCCCAGCTCCTACGAGCAGTACTTC.

V and J are TRBV7-9 and TRBJ1-3; maybe TRBD1 (6 bases). V was shortened by 4 bases and J by 2 bases, with 12 bases between the two germline ends. Germline loops: CDR1 SEHNR, CDR2 FQNEAQ (reference sequence). CDR3 length: 15 residues. CDR3 sequence (DNA): TGTGCCAGCAGCTCTAACAGGGAACCTGGAAACACCATATATTTT. Protein product: CASSSNREPGNTIYF.

The rearrangement links TRBV6-1 to TRBJ1-1; TRBD1 matches 7 bases. CDR1 is MNHNS and CDR2 is SASEGT in the germline V gene. The CDR3 is 13 residues long. V trimming: 7 bases; J trimming: 3 bases; junction bases outside the gene matches: 5. The CDR3 nucleotides read TGTGCCAGCATACGGACAGGTGACACTGAAGCTTTCTTT. This gives the protein CASIRTGDTEAFF.

V gene TRBV7-8 combines with J gene TRBJ1-1; the D gene is possibly TRBD1 (5 bases). The CDR3 runs 13 residues. With 5 bases removed from V and 0 bases from J, the gap between germline ends came to 7 bases. CDR1 is SGHVS, CDR2 FQNEAQ, per germline. This chain's CDR3 is CASSHRMNTEAFF. The CDR3 nucleotides read TGTGCCAGCAGCCACAGGATGAACACTGAAGCTTTCTTT. The full variable domain, rest sourced from reference TRBV7-8 and TRBJ1-1, is GAGVSQSPRYKVAKRGQDVALRCDPISGHVSLFWYQQALGQGPEFLTYFQNEAQLDKSGLPSDRFFAERPEGSVSTLKIQRTQQEDSAVYLCASSHRMNTEAFFGQGTRLTVV.

The V and J genes are TRBV5-6 and TRBJ2-7, with TRBD2 matching 7 bases. The V segment lost 2 bases and the J segment 3 bases; nucleotides outside the gene matches: 2. Germline CDR1 reads SGHDT; CDR2 reads YYEEEE. This CDR3 spans 13 amino acids. This CDR3 is CASSFTGGYEQYF. As DNA, the CDR3 is TGTGCCAGCAGCTTCACGGGGGGCTACGAGCAGTACTTC.

This chain links TRBV5-6 with TRBJ1-2; possibly TRBD1 for D (5 bases). CDR3 length equals 15 residues. V was clipped by 4 bases and J by 0 bases, with 13 bases between them. CDR1 is SGHDT and CDR2 is YYEEEE in the germline V gene. The CDR3: CASSQVGGANYGYTF. CDR3 nucleotide sequence: TGTGCCAGCAGCCAGGTCGGGGGAGCTAACTATGGCTACACCTTC.

The rearrangement joins TRBV4-3 to TRBJ1-1; D not certain. The CDR3 contains 17 residues. Per germline, CDR1 LGHNA and CDR2 YSLEER. Between the trimmed V and J ends, which lost 2 bases and 5 bases, there was a span of 21 bases. The CDR3 DNA sequence: TGCGCCAGCAGCCAAAGGGTCGCTGGACTCCTGGGGACTGAAGCTTTCTTT. It encodes CASSQRVAGLLGTEAFF.

This chain joins TRBV18 and TRBJ2-7; TRBD2 aligns across 7 bases. V lost 5 bases to trimming and J lost 1 base; unmatched junction nucleotides: 2. This CDR3 has 13 residues. Germline V gene data show CDR1 as KGHSH and CDR2 as LQKENI. The CDR3 sequence is CASSSGGSYEQYF. In nucleotides, the CDR3 is TGTGCCAGCTCATCGGGGGGATCCTACGAGCAGTACTTC.

This sequence joins TRBV19 and TRBJ1-2; TRBD1 is a possible D gene (5 bases). The CDR3 has 14 residues. V lost 5 bases and J lost 9, with 19 bases in between. The germline CDR1 and CDR2 sequences are LNHDA and SQIVND (reference sequence). CDR3 amino acids: CASSSRGGVYRYTF. The CDR3 DNA is TGTGCCAGTAGTTCCCGGGGCGGGGTGTATCGCTACACCTTC. The full variable domain, rest sourced from reference TRBV19 and TRBJ1-2, is DGGITQSPKYLFRKEGQNVTLSCEQNLNHDAMYWYRQDPGQGLRLIYYSQIVNDFQKGDIAEGYSVSREKKESFPLTVTSAQKNPTAFYLCASSSRGGVYRYTFGSGTRLTVV.